The TCR beta chain under discussion was sequenced for a study of T-cell reconstitution after alpha-beta-depleted transplantation in children. V lost 5 bases, J lost 5 bases, and 11 bases stayed unmatched. The CDR3 is made up of 16 amino acids. The V gene's germline CDR1 is SEHNR and CDR2 FQNEAQ (reference sequence). This sample's TCRbeta library carried unique molecular identifier barcodes. From the PCR reads, TCRdb called clonotypes with MiXCR, one entry per CDR3 protein. Here the sample spans about 500,000 distinct CDR3 sequences, about 33% being singletons. The sequences come from PBMCs from the stem cell graft donor, collected from the stem cell graft. The TCR comes from a human donor who donated a stem cell graft to a child with aplastic anemia. V usage is TRBV7-9 and J usage is TRBJ1-1, with TRBD1 identical over 10 bases. This CDR3 is CASSIGTGARGTEAFF. The DNA for the CDR3 is TGTGCCAGCAGCATAGGGACAGGGGCGCGGGGGACTGAAGCTTTCTTT.